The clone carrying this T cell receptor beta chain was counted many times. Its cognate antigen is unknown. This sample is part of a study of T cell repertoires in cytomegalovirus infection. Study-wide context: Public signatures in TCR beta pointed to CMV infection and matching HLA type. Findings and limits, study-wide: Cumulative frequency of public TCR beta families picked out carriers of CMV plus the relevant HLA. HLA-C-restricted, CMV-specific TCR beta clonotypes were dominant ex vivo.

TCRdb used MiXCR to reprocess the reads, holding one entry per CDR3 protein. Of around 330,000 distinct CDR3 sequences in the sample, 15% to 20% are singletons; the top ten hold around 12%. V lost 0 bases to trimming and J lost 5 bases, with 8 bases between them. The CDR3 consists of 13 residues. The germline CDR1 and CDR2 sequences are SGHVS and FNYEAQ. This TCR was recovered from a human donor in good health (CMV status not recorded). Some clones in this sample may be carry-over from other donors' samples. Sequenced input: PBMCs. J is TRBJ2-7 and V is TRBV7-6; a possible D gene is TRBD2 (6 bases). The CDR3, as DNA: TGTGCCAGCAGCTTAGCACGGAGGGACGAGCAGTACTTC. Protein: CASSLARRDEQYF.